This TCR beta chain appears in the sequencing data of a study of vaccination and CD4 T cells after COVID-19. The treatment: roughly 10-day PBMC culture with coronavirus spike peptide pools or control peptides (ViraFEST assay). About this clonotype itself: Its antigen is unknown.

Sequencing of the DNA from cultured CD4+ T cells was carried out with the Oncomine TCR Beta short-read assay. Investigators isolated genomic DNA from cultured CD4+ T cells. TCRdb re-derived calls from the PCR reads in MiXCR, one entry per CDR3 protein. Of 20,000 to 25,000 distinct CDR3 sequences listed, less than 80% are singletons. The sequence came from a human donor who received a COVID-19 vaccine. The starting material was CD4+ T cells from blood, cultured in vitro, obtained before SARS-CoV-2 vaccination.

The chain's CDR3 is CASSLGREGDEQFF. Here the CDR3 DNA reads TGTGCCAGCAGCTTAGGTCGCGAGGGGGATGAGCAGTTCTTC. The chain combines TRBV7-6 with TRBJ2-1; maybe TRBD1 (6 bases). CDR1 is SGHVS and CDR2 is FNYEAQ in the germline V gene. Trimming removed 1 base from V and 8 bases from J, with 12 bases in between. The CDR3 contains 14 residues.